Reported below is one T cell receptor beta chain. In the study's own analysis: Counts of nucleated cells, estimated from reference gene primer amplification, were obtained. Generated by immunoSEQ multiplex PCR, the TCRdb table keeps only in-frame clones and is missing some. That table supplies the V and J calls and clone size; D and trimming were determined from the DNA. Of about 120,000 clones in the sample, roughly 82% are singletons; the top ten hold about 12%. V shed 5 bases, J shed 8 bases, and the junction held 9 bases outside the gene matches. Germline V CDR1 and CDR2: SGHTS, YDEGEE. This CDR3 comprises 14 residues. The record originates from a study of blood T cell repertoires in COVID-19. Study-wide context: Collection of acute and convalescent COVID-19 samples took place in the United States, Italy and Spain. PBMCs, B-cell-depleted T cells, or T cells provided the cDNA or gDNA that made up the material.

J is TRBJ1-2 and V is TRBV5-8; the match to TRBD1 covers 10 bases. This receptor was identified in a human donor in a cohort sampled during active COVID-19. The specimen was peripheral blood. The CDR3 DNA reads TGTGCCAGCAGTTTTGACAGGGGGCTTGGAGGCTACACCTTC. Its protein is CASSFDRGLGGYTF.